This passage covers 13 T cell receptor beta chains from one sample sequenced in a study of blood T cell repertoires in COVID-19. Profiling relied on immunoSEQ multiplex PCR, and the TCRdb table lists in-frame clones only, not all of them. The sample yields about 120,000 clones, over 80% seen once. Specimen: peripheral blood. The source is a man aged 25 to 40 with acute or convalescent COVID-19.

CDR3 region: CSASAGTGTYNEQFF. For the CDR3, the DNA is TGCAGCGCAAGCGCCGGGACAGGGACCTACAATGAGCAGTTCTTC. This chain joins TRBV29-1 and TRBJ2-1, with 9 nucleotides matching TRBD1. The germline gives CDR1 SQVTM, CDR2 ANQGSEA. The CDR3 consists of 15 residues. The trim removed 7 bases at V and 2 bases at J, leaving 9 bases unmatched.

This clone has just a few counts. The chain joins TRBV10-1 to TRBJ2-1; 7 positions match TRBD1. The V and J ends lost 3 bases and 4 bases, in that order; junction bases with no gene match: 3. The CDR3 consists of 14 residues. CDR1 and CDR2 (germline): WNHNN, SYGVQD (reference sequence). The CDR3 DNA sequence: TGCGCCAGCAGTGACCACAGGGGATACAATGAGCAGTTCTTC. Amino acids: CASSDHRGYNEQFF.

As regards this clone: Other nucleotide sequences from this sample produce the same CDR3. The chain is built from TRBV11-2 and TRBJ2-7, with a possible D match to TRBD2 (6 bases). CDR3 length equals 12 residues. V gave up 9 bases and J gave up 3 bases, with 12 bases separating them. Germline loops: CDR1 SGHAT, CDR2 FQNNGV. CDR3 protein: CASSHGGYEQYF. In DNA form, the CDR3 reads TGTGCCAGTAGCCACGGGGGCTACGAGCAGTACTTC.

The CDR3 nucleotides read TGTGCCAGTAGACCCTCTCCAGCGGGGGCACTCCACCGGGAGCTGTTTTTT. It is translated as CASRPSPAGALHRELFF. This chain uses TRBV19 with TRBJ2-2; 8 bases match TRBD2. J was trimmed by 9 bases and V by 6 bases; bases with no gene match: 18. This CDR3 spans 17 amino acids. Looked up from germline, CDR1 is LNHDA and CDR2 is SQIVND (reference sequence).

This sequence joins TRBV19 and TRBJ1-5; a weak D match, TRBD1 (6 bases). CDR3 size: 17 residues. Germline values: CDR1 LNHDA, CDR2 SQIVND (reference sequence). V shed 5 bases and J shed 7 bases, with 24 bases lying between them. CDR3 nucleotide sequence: TGTGCCAGTAGTCTAAGGACAGAGGGGGTTTTCGGGCAGCCCCAGCATTTT. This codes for CASSLRTEGVFGQPQHF. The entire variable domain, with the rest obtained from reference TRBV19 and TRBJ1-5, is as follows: DGGITQSPKYLFRKEGQNVTLSCEQNLNHDAMYWYRQDPGQGLRLIYYSQIVNDFQKGDIAEGYSVSREKKESFPLTVTSAQKNPTAFYLCASSLRTEGVFGQPQHFGDGTRLSIL.

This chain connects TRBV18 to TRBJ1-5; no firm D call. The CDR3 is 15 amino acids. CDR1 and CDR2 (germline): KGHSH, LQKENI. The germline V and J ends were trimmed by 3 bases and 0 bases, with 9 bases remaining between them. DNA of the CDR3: TGTGCCAGCTCACCGGCTCAGTATAGCAATCAGCCCCAGCATTTT. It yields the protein CASSPAQYSNQPQHF.

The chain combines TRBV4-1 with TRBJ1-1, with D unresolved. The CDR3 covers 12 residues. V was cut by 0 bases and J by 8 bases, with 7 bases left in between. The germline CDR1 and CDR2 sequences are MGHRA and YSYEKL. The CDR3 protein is CASSQDYREAFF. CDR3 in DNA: TGCGCCAGCAGCCAAGATTACAGAGAAGCTTTCTTT.

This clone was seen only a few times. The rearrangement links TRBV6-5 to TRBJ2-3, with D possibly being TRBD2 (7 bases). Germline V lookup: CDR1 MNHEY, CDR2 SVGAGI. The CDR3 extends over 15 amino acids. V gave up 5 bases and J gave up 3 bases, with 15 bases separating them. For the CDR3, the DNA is TGTGCCAGCAGTATCGCAAGGGGGGGGACAGATACGCAGTATTTT. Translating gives CASSIARGGTDTQYF.

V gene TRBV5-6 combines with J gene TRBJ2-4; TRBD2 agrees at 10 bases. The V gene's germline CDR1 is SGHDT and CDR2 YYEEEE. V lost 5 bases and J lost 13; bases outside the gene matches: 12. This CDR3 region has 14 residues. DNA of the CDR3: TGTGCCAGCAGTAGCAGCGGGGGGGGCTTTCCCCAGTACTTC. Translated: CASSSSGGGFPQYF.

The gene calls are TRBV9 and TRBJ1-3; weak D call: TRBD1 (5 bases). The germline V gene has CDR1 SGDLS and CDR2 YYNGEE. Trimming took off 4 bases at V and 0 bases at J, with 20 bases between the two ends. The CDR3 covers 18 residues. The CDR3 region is CASSPQGGARISGNTIYF. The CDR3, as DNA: TGTGCCAGCAGCCCCCAGGGCGGGGCACGGATCTCTGGAAACACCATATATTTT. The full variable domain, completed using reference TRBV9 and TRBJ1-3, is DSGVTQTPKHLITATGQRVTLRCSPRSGDLSVYWYQQSLDQGLQFLIQYYNGEERAKGNILERFSAQQFPDLHSELNLSSLELGDSALYFCASSPQGGARISGNTIYFGEGSWLTVV.

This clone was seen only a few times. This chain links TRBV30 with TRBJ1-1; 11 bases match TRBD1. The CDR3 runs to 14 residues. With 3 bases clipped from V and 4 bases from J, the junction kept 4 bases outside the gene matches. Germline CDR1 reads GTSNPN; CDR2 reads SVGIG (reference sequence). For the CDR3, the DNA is TGTGCCTGGAGGTTCGGGACAGGGGGCACTGAAGCTTTCTTT. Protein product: CAWRFGTGGTEAFF.

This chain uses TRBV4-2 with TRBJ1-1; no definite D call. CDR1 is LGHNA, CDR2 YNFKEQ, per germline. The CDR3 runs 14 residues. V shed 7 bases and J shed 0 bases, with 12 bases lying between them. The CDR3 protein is CASTLDPLNTEAFF. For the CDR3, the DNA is TGTGCCAGCACCCTAGATCCGTTGAACACTGAAGCTTTCTTT.

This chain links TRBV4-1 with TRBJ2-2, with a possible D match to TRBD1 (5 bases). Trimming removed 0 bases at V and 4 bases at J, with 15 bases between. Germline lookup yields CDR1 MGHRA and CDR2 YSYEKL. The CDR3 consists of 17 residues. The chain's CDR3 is CASSQDMIGALTGELFF. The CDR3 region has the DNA TGCGCCAGCAGCCAAGATATGATAGGGGCCCTCACCGGGGAGCTGTTTTTT.